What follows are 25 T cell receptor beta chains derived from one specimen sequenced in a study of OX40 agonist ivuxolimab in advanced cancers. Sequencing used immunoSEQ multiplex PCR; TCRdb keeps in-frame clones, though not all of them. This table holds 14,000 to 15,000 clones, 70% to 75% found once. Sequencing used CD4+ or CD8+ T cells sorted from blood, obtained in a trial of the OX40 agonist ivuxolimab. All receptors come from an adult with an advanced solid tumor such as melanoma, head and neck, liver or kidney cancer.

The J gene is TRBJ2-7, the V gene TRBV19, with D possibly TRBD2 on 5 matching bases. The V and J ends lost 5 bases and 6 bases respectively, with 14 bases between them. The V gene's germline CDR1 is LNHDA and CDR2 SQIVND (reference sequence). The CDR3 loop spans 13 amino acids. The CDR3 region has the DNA TGTGCCAGTAGTCAGGATACGGGGAGCGAGCAGTACTTC. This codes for CASSQDTGSEQYF.

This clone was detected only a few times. CDR3 sequence: CASRTLQGALYEQYF. The CDR3 nucleotides read TGTGCCAGCAGGACCCTCCAGGGGGCCCTCTACGAGCAGTACTTC. The chain is built from TRBV28 and TRBJ2-7; 8 bases are a match to TRBD1. After removal of 6 bases from V and 3 bases from J, the junction contained 10 bases not matched to a gene. Per the germline V gene, CDR1 is MDHEN and CDR2 is SYDVKM. CDR3 length equals 15 residues.

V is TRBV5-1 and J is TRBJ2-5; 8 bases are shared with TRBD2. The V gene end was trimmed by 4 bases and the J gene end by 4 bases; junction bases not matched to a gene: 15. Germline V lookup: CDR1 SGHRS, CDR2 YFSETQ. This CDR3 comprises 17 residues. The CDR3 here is CASSPRAGDIRRETQYF. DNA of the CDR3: TGCGCCAGCAGCCCGCGAGCGGGAGACATACGTCGAGAGACCCAGTACTTC.

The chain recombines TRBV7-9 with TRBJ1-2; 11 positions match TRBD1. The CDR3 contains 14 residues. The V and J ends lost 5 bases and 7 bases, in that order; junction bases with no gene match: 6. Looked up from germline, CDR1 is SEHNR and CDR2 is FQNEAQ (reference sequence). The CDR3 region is CASSPRTGGPGYTF. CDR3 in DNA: TGTGCCAGCAGCCCGAGGACAGGGGGCCCTGGCTACACCTTC.

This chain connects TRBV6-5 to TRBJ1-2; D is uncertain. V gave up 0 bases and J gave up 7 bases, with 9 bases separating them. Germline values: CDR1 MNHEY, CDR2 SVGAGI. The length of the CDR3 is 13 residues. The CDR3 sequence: CASSYSGYGGYTF. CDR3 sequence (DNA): TGTGCCAGCAGTTACTCAGGGTATGGTGGCTACACCTTC.

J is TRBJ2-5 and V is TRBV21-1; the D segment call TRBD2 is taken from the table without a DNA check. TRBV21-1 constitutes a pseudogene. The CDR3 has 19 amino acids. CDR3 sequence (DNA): TGTGCCAGCAGCAAAGTGGTAGAGTTGGTAGCGGGACTCCAAGAGACCCAGTACTTC. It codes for CASSKVVELVAGLQETQYF.

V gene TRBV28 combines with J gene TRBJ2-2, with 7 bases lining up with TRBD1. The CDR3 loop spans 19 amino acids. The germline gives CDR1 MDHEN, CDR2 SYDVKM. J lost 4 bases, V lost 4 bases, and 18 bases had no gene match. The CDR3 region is CASSSYHHTETGSTGELFF. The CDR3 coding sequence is TGTGCCAGCAGTTCCTACCACCACACCGAGACAGGGAGCACCGGGGAGCTGTTTTTT.

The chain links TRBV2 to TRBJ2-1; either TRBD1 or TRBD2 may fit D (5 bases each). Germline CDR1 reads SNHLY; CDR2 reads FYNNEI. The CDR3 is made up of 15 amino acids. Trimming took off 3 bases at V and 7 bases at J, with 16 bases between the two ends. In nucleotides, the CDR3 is TGTGCCAGCAGTGAGGGGGTCTCGGCCTTGAATGAGCAGTTCTTC. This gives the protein CASSEGVSALNEQFF.

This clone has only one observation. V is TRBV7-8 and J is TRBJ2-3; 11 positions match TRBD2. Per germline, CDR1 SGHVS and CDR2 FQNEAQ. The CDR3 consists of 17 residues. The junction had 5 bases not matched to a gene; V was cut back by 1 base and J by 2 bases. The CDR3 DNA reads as TGTGCCAGCAGCTTAGAAGCGGGACTAGCGGTCACAGATACGCAGTATTTT. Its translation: CASSLEAGLAVTDTQYF.

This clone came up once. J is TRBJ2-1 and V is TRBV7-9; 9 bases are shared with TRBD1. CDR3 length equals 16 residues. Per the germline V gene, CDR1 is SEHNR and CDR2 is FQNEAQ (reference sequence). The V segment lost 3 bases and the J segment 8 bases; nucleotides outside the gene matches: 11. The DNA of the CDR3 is TGTGCCAGCAGCTTTGCCGGGACAGGGTTTAGCCATGAGCAGTTCTTC. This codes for CASSFAGTGFSHEQFF.

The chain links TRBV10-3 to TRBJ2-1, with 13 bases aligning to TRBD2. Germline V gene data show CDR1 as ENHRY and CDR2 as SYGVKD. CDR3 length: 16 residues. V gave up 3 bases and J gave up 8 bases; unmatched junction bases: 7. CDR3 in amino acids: CAISEGLAGDLDEQFF. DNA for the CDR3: TGTGCCATCAGTGAAGGACTAGCGGGAGATCTTGATGAGCAGTTCTTC.

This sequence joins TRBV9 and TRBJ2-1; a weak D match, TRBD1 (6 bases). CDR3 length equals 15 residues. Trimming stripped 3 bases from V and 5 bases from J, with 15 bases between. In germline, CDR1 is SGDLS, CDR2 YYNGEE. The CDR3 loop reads CASSAWEQGHNEQFF. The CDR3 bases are TGTGCCAGCAGCGCGTGGGAACAGGGTCACAATGAGCAGTTCTTC.

The CDR3 here is CASSQCVGIGNTIYF. DNA for the CDR3: TGCGCCAGCAGTCAATGTGTAGGGATCGGAAACACCATATATTTT. The gene calls are TRBV23-1 and TRBJ1-3; no firm D call. TRBV23-1 belongs to the ORF category, with a function that is uncertain. Trimming removed 1 base from V and 4 bases from J, with 11 bases in between. The CDR3 sequence is 15 residues long.

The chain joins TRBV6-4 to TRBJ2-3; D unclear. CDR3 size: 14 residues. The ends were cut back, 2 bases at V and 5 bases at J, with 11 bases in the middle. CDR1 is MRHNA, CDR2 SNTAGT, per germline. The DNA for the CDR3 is TGTGCCAGCAGTGACGTTGGTAGAGAAGATACGCAGTATTTT. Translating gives CASSDVGREDTQYF.

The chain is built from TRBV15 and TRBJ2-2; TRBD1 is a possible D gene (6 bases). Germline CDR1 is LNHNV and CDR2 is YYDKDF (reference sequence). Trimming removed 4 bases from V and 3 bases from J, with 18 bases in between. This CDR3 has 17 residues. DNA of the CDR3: TGTGCCACCAGCACCCAAATCAGCAGGGGATACACCGGGGAGCTGTTTTTT. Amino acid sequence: CATSTQISRGYTGELFF.

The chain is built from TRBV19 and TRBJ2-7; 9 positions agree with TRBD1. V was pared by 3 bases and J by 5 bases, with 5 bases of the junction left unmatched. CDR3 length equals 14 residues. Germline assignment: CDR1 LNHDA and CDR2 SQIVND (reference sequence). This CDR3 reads CASSIRQGDDEQYF. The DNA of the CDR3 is TGTGCCAGTAGTATTCGACAGGGGGACGACGAGCAGTACTTC.

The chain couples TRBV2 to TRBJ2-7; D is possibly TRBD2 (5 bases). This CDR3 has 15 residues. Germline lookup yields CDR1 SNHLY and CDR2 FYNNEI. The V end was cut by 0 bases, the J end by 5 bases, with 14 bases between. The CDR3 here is CASSEAPGIGNEQYF. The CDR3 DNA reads TGTGCCAGCAGTGAAGCGCCCGGGATAGGTAACGAGCAGTACTTC.

In nucleotides, the CDR3 is TGTGCCACCAGCACCTCCGGCTACGAGCAGTACTTC. Amino acid sequence: CATSTSGYEQYF. This sequence joins TRBV15 and TRBJ2-7, with D unclear. The CDR3 extends over 12 amino acids. CDR1 and CDR2 from the germline V gene are LNHNV and YYDKDF (reference sequence). The V end was cut by 4 bases, the J end by 3 bases, with 7 bases between.

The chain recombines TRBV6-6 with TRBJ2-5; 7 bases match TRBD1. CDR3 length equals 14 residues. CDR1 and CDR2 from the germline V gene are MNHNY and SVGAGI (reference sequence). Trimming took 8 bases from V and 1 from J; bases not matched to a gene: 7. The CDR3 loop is CASGTTGLQETQYF. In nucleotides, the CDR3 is TGTGCCAGCGGGACGACAGGGCTCCAAGAGACCCAGTACTTC.

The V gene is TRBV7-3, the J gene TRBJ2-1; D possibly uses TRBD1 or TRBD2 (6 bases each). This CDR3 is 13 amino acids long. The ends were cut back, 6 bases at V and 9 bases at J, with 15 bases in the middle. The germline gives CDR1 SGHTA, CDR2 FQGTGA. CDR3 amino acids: CASRFPGGSEQFF. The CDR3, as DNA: TGTGCCAGCAGATTTCCCGGGGGCAGTGAGCAGTTCTTC.

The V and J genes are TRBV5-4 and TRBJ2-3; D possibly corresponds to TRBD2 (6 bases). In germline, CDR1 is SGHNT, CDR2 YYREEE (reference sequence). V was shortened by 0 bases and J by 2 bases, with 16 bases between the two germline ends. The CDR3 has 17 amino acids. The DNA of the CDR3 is TGTGCCAGCAGCTTGGCCCTAGGACTACTCGACACAGATACGCAGTATTTT. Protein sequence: CASSLALGLLDTDTQYF. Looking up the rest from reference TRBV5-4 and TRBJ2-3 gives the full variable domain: ETGVTQSPTHLIKTRGQQVTLRCSSQSGHNTVSWYQQALGQGPQFIFQYYREEENGRGNFPPRFSGLQFPNYSSELNVNALELDDSALYLCASSLALGLLDTDTQYFGPGTRLTVL.

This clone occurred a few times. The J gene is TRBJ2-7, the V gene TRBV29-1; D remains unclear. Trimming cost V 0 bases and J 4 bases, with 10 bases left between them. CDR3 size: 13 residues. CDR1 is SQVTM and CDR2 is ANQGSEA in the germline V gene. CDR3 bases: TGCAGCGTTGAAGACCCTGTAATATACGAGCAGTACTTC. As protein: CSVEDPVIYEQYF.

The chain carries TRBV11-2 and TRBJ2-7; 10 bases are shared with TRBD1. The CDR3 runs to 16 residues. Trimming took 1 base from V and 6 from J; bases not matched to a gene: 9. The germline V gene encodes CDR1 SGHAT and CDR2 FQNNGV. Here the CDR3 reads CASSLGGLRQGAEQYF. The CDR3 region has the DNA TGTGCCAGCAGCTTAGGGGGCTTGAGACAGGGGGCCGAGCAGTACTTC.

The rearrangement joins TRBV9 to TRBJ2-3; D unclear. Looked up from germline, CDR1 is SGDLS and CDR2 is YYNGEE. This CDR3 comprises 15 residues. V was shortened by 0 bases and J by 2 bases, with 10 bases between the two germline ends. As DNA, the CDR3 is TGTGCCAGCAGCGTAGAGGGCACCTACACAGATACGCAGTATTTT. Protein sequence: CASSVEGTYTDTQYF.

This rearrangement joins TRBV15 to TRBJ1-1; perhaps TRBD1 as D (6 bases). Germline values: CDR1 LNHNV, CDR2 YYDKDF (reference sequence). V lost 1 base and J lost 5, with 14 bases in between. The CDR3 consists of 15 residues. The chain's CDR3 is CATSRGGRGVTEAFF. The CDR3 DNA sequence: TGTGCCACCAGCAGAGGGGGCAGGGGAGTAACTGAAGCTTTCTTT. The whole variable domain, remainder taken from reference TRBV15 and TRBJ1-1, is DAMVIQNPRYQVTQFGKPVTLSCSQTLNHNVMYWYQQKSSQAPKLLFHYYDKDFNNEADTPDNFQSRRPNTSFCFLDIRSPGLGDTAMYLCATSRGGRGVTEAFFGQGTRLTVV.